Included here is one T cell receptor (beta chain) sequence, with context. Its target is not known. The sample belongs to a study of cytomegalovirus exposure and HLA in healthy donors. Study overall: A data release that came early held approximately 85 million unique TCRs from HLA-typed donors.

Amplification used 60 Vbeta primers and 13 Jbeta primers. TCRdb's copy holds only in-frame clones and misses some; the assay was immunoSEQ multiplex PCR. This table holds about 150,000 clones, 65% to 85% found once. General study results and limits: Researchers reported from a later analysis that most CMV-associated TCR beta chains appeared HLA-restricted.

Germline CDR1 is SGDLS and CDR2 is YYNGEE. J lost 4 bases, V lost 1 base, and 6 bases had no gene match. This CDR3 is 15 amino acids long. J is TRBJ2-5 and V is TRBV9, with 8 positions matching TRBD2. The sample comprised PBMCs. The receptor was isolated from a man under 40 in good health and CMV-seronegative. This CDR3 is CASSVSAGGAETQYF. In DNA, the CDR3 is TGTGCCAGCAGCGTATCTGCCGGGGGGGCAGAGACCCAGTACTTC.